What follows are 8 T cell receptor beta chains derived from one specimen sequenced in a study of cytomegalovirus exposure and HLA in healthy donors. The PCR ran on 60 Vbeta and 13 Jbeta primers. Profiling relied on immunoSEQ multiplex PCR, and the TCRdb table lists in-frame clones only, not all of them. The table lists 180,000 or so clones. Sequenced input: PBMCs. These receptors were obtained from a boy between 10 and 17 years old in good health and CMV-seronegative.

The chain joins TRBV7-9 to TRBJ1-4; D is perhaps TRBD1 (6 bases). Germline CDR1 and CDR2: SEHNR and FQNEAQ (reference sequence). Trimming pared 5 bases from V and 4 bases from J, leaving 17 bases between. The CDR3 is 16 amino acids. The CDR3 DNA follows: TGTGCCAGCAGCCCGAATGGCGGGGGCTATAATGAAAAACTGTTTTTT. This translates into CASSPNGGGYNEKLFF.

The V gene is TRBV6-1, the J gene TRBJ2-5; D gene uncertain. Germline-derived CDR1 and CDR2 are MNHNS and SASEGT. V lost 6 bases, J lost 2 bases, and 10 bases lay in between. There are 13 residues in the CDR3. The CDR3 sequence: CASRPLVQETQYF. The CDR3 DNA reads as TGTGCCAGCAGGCCGCTAGTGCAAGAGACCCAGTACTTC.

The DNA of the CDR3 is TGTGCCAGCAGTCAAGACAGGGGAGGGGGCTACACCTTC. Residues: CASSQDRGGGYTF. V gene TRBV27 combines with J gene TRBJ1-2; 8 bases agree with TRBD1. The J segment lost 8 bases and the V segment lost 5 bases, leaving 7 bases of the junction unmatched. The CDR3 is made up of 13 amino acids. CDR1 and CDR2 (germline): MNHEY, SMNVEV (reference sequence).

The chain uses TRBV2 and TRBJ2-7; perhaps TRBD1 as D (5 bases). Trimming took off 8 bases at V and 4 bases at J, with 9 bases between the two ends. Looked up from germline, CDR1 is SNHLY and CDR2 is FYNNEI. This CDR3 spans 11 amino acids. The CDR3 protein is CASVTGYEQYF. The CDR3 DNA is TGTGCCAGCGTAACAGGTTACGAGCAGTACTTC.

The V gene is TRBV7-9, the J gene TRBJ2-3, with 7 bases identical to TRBD2. V lost 1 base to trimming and J lost 1 base; unmatched junction nucleotides: 14. The germline gives CDR1 SEHNR, CDR2 FQNEAQ (reference sequence). The CDR3 is 19 residues long. This CDR3 is CASSLGLSFSAGGTDTQYF. Written as DNA, the CDR3 is TGTGCCAGCAGCTTAGGGTTAAGTTTTAGTGCGGGGGGCACAGATACGCAGTATTTT.

CDR3 in amino acids: CASSPSGGTPQFF. As DNA, the CDR3 is TGTGCCAGCAGCCCCTCAGGGGGGACACCACAGTTCTTC. The chain has TRBV9 and TRBJ2-1, with D tentatively TRBD1 (7 bases). The germline V gene encodes CDR1 SGDLS and CDR2 YYNGEE. Trimming left V 4 bases short and J 13 bases short, with 18 bases between. This CDR3 is built from 13 residues.

The chain joins TRBV6-1 to TRBJ1-1, with a tentative D call TRBD1 (5 bases). V was cut by 5 bases and J by 4 bases, with 17 bases left in between. Germline V lookup: CDR1 MNHNS, CDR2 SASEGT. The CDR3 sequence is 15 residues long. The CDR3 DNA sequence: TGTGCCAGCAGTCTCAAAACAGGTTGGGTCACTGAAGCTTTCTTT. The encoded protein is CASSLKTGWVTEAFF.

As for this clone: Other DNA sequences within the sample encode an identical CDR3. The chain combines TRBV7-3 with TRBJ2-2; TRBD2 might be the D (6 bases). Per germline, CDR1 SGHTA and CDR2 FQGTGA. The CDR3 runs to 15 residues. Deletions cut 3 bases from V and 1 base from J, with 9 bases between. CDR3 sequence: CASSFGGGNTGELFF. The DNA of the CDR3 is TGTGCCAGCAGCTTTGGGGGAGGGAACACCGGGGAGCTGTTTTTT.